The 8 T cell receptor delta chains presented below share a single source sample, sequenced in a study of gamma-delta T cells after stem cell transplantation (dated by TCRdb to about 2016). Library creation used RT-PCR. TCRdb names Illumina MiSeq as the instrument used. For TCRdb, the public reads were processed anew by CATT, and duplicate DNA sequences were folded into one row. The sample table shows 1,300 to 1,500 delta-chain clones, and over 12% are seen once. The ten most abundant clones make up approximately 44% of the sample. The specimen was gamma-delta T cells. The receptors derive from a human donor. It is not recorded whose cells these are; they may come from a transplant donor.

Note on this clone: A far more abundant clone sits one base away, making this likely a read error. The rearrangement links TRDV2 to TRDJ3, with 7 bases matching TRDD3. V shed 0 bases, J shed 0 bases, and the junction held 10 bases outside the gene matches. Germline V lookup: CDR1 GEAIGNYY, CDR2 EKD. The CDR3 covers 20 residues. CDR3 residues: CACDTGTWGLSSWDTRQMFF. The CDR3 DNA reads as TGTGCCTGTGACACCGGTACCTGGGGGTTGAGCTCCTGGGACACCCGACAGATGTTTTTC.

The chain has TRDV2 and TRDJ2; D perhaps matches TRDD3 (6 bases). Trimming left V 2 bases short and J 0 bases short, with 27 bases between. This CDR3 comprises 21 residues. Germline V lookup: CDR1 GEAIGNYY, CDR2 EKD. CDR3 sequence: CACDNVNLSRGGPSLTAQLFF. Written as DNA, the CDR3 is TGTGCCTGTGACAATGTAAATTTATCTAGAGGGGGACCTTCTTTGACAGCACAACTCTTCTTT.

The genes are TRDV2 and TRDJ1; TRDD3 might be the D (6 bases). This CDR3 has 19 residues. The germline V and J ends were trimmed by 6 bases and 0 bases, with 28 bases remaining between them. From germline, CDR1 is GEAIGNYY and CDR2 EKD. The CDR3 region has the DNA TGTGCCTGTAACATAGGTACTACGGGGGAGACCTCATACACCGATAAACTCATCTTT. As protein: CACNIGTTGETSYTDKLIF.

The chain employs TRDV3 and TRDJ1; 10 bases map to TRDD3. The CDR3 is 23 amino acids. Trimming at V came to 4 bases and at J to 0 bases, leaving 32 bases not matched to a gene. CDR1 is TVYSNPD and CDR2 is GDNSRS in the germline V gene (reference sequence). DNA for the CDR3: TGTGCCTCCAGACCTGGAGAGTTCCGCCAACTGGGGGATTTGAATCACGACACCGATAAACTCATCTTT. The encoded protein is CASRPGEFRQLGDLNHDTDKLIF. The whole variable domain, filled in from reference TRDV3 and TRDJ1, reads CDKVTQSSPDQTVASGSEVVLLCTYDTVYSNPDLFWYRIRPDYSFQFVFYGDNSRSEGADFTQGRFSVKHILTQKAFHLVISPVRTEDSATYYCASRPGEFRQLGDLNHDTDKLIFGKGTRVTVEP.

With regard to this clone: It is likely a read error: a sequence one base away is far more abundant. Within the sample, other DNA sequences also encode this same CDR3. The chain carries TRDV3 and TRDJ1; TRDD3 matches 13 bases. Germline V lookup: CDR1 TVYSNPD, CDR2 GDNSRS (reference sequence). J was trimmed by 0 bases and V by 1 base; bases with no gene match: 29. The CDR3 sequence is 24 residues long. In DNA form, the CDR3 reads TGTGCCTTTAATCGGAAACCCCCACTACGGGGACTGGGGGATACGCGGGGAAACACCGATAAACTCATCTTT. The encoded protein is CAFNRKPPLRGLGDTRGNTDKLIF.

The gene calls are TRDV2 and TRDJ1; 13 bases align to TRDD3. With 1 base clipped from V and 3 bases from J, the junction kept 10 bases outside the gene matches. The CDR3 has 18 amino acids. Germline V lookup: CDR1 GEAIGNYY, CDR2 EKD. In DNA, the CDR3 is TGTGCCTGTGACACGAATTTTTTTACTGGGGGATACGCCGATAAACTCATCTTT. It is translated as CACDTNFFTGGYADKLIF.

This clone was seen a handful of times. The chain has TRDV2 and TRDJ1, with 9 nucleotides matching TRDD3. Germline CDR1 reads GEAIGNYY; CDR2 reads EKD. CDR3 length equals 18 residues. Trimming removed 3 bases from V and 1 base from J; junction bases left unmatched: 14. In DNA form, the CDR3 reads TGTGCCTGTGACCCCGTCACCTTGGGGGATATGTGCACCGATAAACTCATCTTT. Its translation is CACDPVTLGDMCTDKLIF.

In regard to this clone: A read error may account for a junction end that differs from germline. The rearrangement uses TRDV2 and TRDJ1; TRDD3 agrees at 9 bases. Germline loops: CDR1 GEAIGNYY, CDR2 EKD. CDR3 length: 18 residues. CDR3 sequence reads: CACDTVQDWGKKPDRLIF. The CDR3 bases are TGTGCCTGTGACACCGTTCAGGACTGGGGGAAAAAACCCGATAGACTCATCTTT.